These 25 T cell receptor beta chains came from one sample sequenced in a study of CD8+CD57+ T cells in acquired aplastic anemia. Patients picked for sequencing had shown CD8+CD57+ cell expansion detected by flow cytometry. Genomic DNA was employed as the template in profiling TCR beta VDJ and CDR3. One entry per CDR3 protein, called by TCRdb with MiXCR from the reads. The sample has a few hundred thousand distinct CDR3 sequences, over 25% seen once. The sequenced sample was sorted CD4+, CD8+, or CD8+CD57+ T cells (not recorded which) from PBMCs. The receptors originated from a human donor with aplastic anemia.

The chain couples TRBV25-1 to TRBJ1-6; 7 positions agree with TRBD1. Germline V gene sequence: CDR1 MGHDK, CDR2 SYGVNS. The trim removed 6 bases at V and 6 bases at J, leaving 8 bases unmatched. The CDR3 runs to 15 residues. The CDR3 spells CASSLTGEGNSPLHF. The DNA of the CDR3 is TGTGCCAGCAGCCTCACAGGGGAAGGTAATTCACCCCTCCACTTT.

V is TRBV20-1 and J is TRBJ2-5; 7 bases fit TRBD2. V shed 4 bases and J 2 bases; nucleotides not matched to a gene: 1. The CDR3 length is 12 residues. The germline V gene encodes CDR1 DFQATT and CDR2 SNEGSKA (reference sequence). DNA for the CDR3: TGCAGTGCTACTAGCGGACAAGAGACCCAGTACTTC. It codes for CSATSGQETQYF.

This clonotype was found a few times. The chain couples TRBV27 to TRBJ1-6; D gene ambiguous. CDR3 length equals 13 residues. Germline V gene lookup returns CDR1 MNHEY and CDR2 SMNVEV (reference sequence). Trimming removed 6 bases from V and 10 bases from J, with 13 bases in between. CDR3 sequence reads: CASRPSAYSPLHF. The CDR3, as DNA: TGTGCCAGCAGGCCTTCGGCATACTCACCCCTCCACTTT.

Details on this clonotype: The germline gene is not matched at one end of the junction; a read error may be the cause. This chain uses TRBV7-7 with TRBJ2-5; maybe TRBD1 (6 bases). This CDR3 has 15 amino acids. The germline gives CDR1 SSHAT, CDR2 FNYEAQ (reference sequence). Here the CDR3 reads CASSLARTGQGTQYF. The CDR3 nucleotides read TGTGCTAGCAGCTTAGCCAGAACGGGACAAGGGACCCAGTACTTC.

On this clonotype: The CDR3 end shows no conserved phenylalanine or tryptophan, and so a read error is likely. The CDR3 nucleotides read TGTGCCAGCAGCATAGTCAGTGAAATGGCTGAAGCTTTCCTT. Protein sequence: CASSIVSEMAEAFL. The chain couples TRBV25-1 to TRBJ1-1; D remains ambiguous. The CDR3 spans 14 residues. Deletions cut 6 bases from V and 6 bases from J, with 17 bases between. Germline V lookup: CDR1 MGHDK, CDR2 SYGVNS.

This clonotype appeared many times. The chain uses TRBV19 and TRBJ2-7; D is unresolved. The V gene's germline CDR1 is LNHDA and CDR2 SQIVND (reference sequence). This CDR3 has 14 residues. Trimming removed 6 bases at V and 0 bases at J, with 12 bases between. CDR3 DNA: TGTGCCAGTAGCATTGGACGAAGCTCCTACGAGCAGTACTTC. Protein product: CASSIGRSSYEQYF.

The rearrangement uses TRBV29-1 and TRBJ2-7; D unclear. Germline V gene lookup returns CDR1 SQVTM and CDR2 ANQGSEA. The V and J ends lost 3 bases and 3 bases respectively, with 9 bases between them. CDR3 length: 12 residues. The CDR3 here is CSVEWVDYEQYF. In nucleotides, the CDR3 is TGCAGCGTTGAGTGGGTAGACTACGAGCAGTACTTC.

V gene TRBV6-2 or TRBV6-3 combines with J gene TRBJ2-7, with D hard to call. This CDR3 is 15 amino acids long. Per the germline V gene, CDR1 is MNHEY and CDR2 is SVGEGT. Between the trimmed V and J ends, which lost 7 bases and 0 bases, there was a span of 16 bases. The CDR3 reads CASTTINTLSYEQYF. In DNA form, the CDR3 reads TGTGCCAGCACTACAATTAATACGCTCTCCTACGAGCAGTACTTC.

This clonotype was observed once. This chain joins TRBV25-1 and TRBJ1-5, with D uncertain. The CDR3 is 15 residues long. The germline V and J ends were trimmed by 6 bases and 10 bases, with 22 bases remaining between them. Germline values: CDR1 MGHDK, CDR2 SYGVNS. The chain's CDR3 is CASRLDGKDYVPQHF. The CDR3 DNA sequence: TGTGCCAGCAGGTTGGATGGGAAGGACTATGTTCCCCAGCATTTT.

The chain combines TRBV25-1 with TRBJ1-1, with 9 bases fitting TRBD1. Losses at the gene ends were 5 bases for V and 5 bases for J; bases not matched to a gene: 12. This CDR3 contains 16 residues. Germline lookup yields CDR1 MGHDK and CDR2 SYGVNS. CDR3 DNA: TGTGCCAGCAGTTTATCAGTACAGGGGGCCGATACTGAAGCTTTCTTT. This codes for CASSLSVQGADTEAFF. The variable domain in full, with the rest retrieved from reference TRBV25-1 and TRBJ1-1, is EADIYQTPRYLVIGTGKKITLECSQTMGHDKMYWYQQDPGMELHLIHYSYGVNSTEKGDLSSESTVSRIRTEHFPLTLESARPSHTSQYLCASSLSVQGADTEAFFGQGTRLTVV.

This clonotype was counted between two and nine times. J is TRBJ1-2 and V is TRBV7-2, with a weak D call TRBD1 (5 bases). Trimming shortened V by 5 bases and J by 8 bases, and 21 bases separated the two germline ends. Germline lookup yields CDR1 SGHTA and CDR2 FQGNSA. The CDR3 sequence is 15 residues long. CDR3 in DNA: TGTGCCAGCAGCGCGTCCCGCAGGGAAATATGGGGCTACACCTTC. This codes for CASSASRREIWGYTF.

This clonotype was found a few times. This rearrangement joins TRBV9 to TRBJ1-2; D not resolved. V was pared by 2 bases and J by 4 bases, with 21 bases between. The CDR3 extends over 17 amino acids. CDR1 SGDLS and CDR2 YYNGEE come from the germline V gene. Here the CDR3 DNA reads TGTGCCAGCAGCGTCCAAGGGCCGCCACTTATTTCCTATGGCTACACCTTC. Encoded protein: CASSVQGPPLISYGYTF.

This rearrangement joins TRBV29-1 to TRBJ1-3; possibly TRBD1 for D (5 bases). Trimming removed 0 bases from V and 4 bases from J, with 16 bases in between. The CDR3 is 16 residues long. Germline V gene lookup returns CDR1 SQVTM and CDR2 ANQGSEA. The CDR3 region is CSVEDLQGTGGNTIYF. The CDR3 nucleotides are TGCAGCGTTGAAGATCTTCAGGGAACGGGAGGAAACACCATATATTTT.

The table lists this clonotype with a few counts. The gene calls are TRBV15 and TRBJ2-3; possibly TRBD2 for D (6 bases). The CDR3 consists of 17 residues. Germline CDR1 LNHNV, CDR2 YYDKDF (reference sequence). V lost 0 bases to trimming and J lost 3 bases, with 16 bases between them. The CDR3, as DNA: TGTGCCACCAGCAGAGAAGCCCCAGACCTAGCGACAGATACGCAGTATTTT. Protein sequence: CATSREAPDLATDTQYF.

This clonotype was recorded at least ten times. V is TRBV10-1 and J is TRBJ2-5, with D perhaps given as TRBD1 or TRBD2 (5 bases each). Germline-derived CDR1 and CDR2 are WNHNN and SYGVQD (reference sequence). The V gene lost 7 bases and the J gene lost 0 bases, with 9 bases spanning the gap. The CDR3 spans 13 residues. Here the CDR3 reads CASIPGHQETQYF. DNA for the CDR3: TGCGCCAGCATTCCGGGACACCAAGAGACCCAGTACTTC.

This clonotype was recorded only once. This chain connects TRBV5-1 to TRBJ1-6, with D perhaps matching TRBD1 (5 bases). Per germline, CDR1 SGHRS and CDR2 YFSETQ. V dropped 5 bases and J dropped 12 bases, with 21 bases sitting between them. The CDR3 is made up of 15 amino acids. The CDR3 sequence: CASSLRDGGSLPLHF. The CDR3 region has the DNA TGCGCCAGCAGTCTAAGGGACGGCGGTTCATTACCCCTCCACTTT.

The rearrangement uses TRBV19 and TRBJ2-1; TRBD2 is a possible D gene (6 bases). Looked up from germline, CDR1 is LNHDA and CDR2 is SQIVND (reference sequence). CDR3 length equals 18 residues. Trimming removed 7 bases at V and 8 bases at J, with 30 bases between. CDR3 bases: TGTGCCAGTAAATCGGGGCCTTTGGCGGGAAGGGTTTACGATGAGCAGTTCTTC. Translated, it gives CASKSGPLAGRVYDEQFF.

The rearrangement joins TRBV9 to TRBJ1-1; D uncertain. V was cut by 3 bases and J by 0 bases, with 12 bases left in between. CDR1 and CDR2 from the germline V gene are SGDLS and YYNGEE. The CDR3 extends over 15 amino acids. CDR3: CASSDVRAMNTEAFF. CDR3 nucleotides: TGTGCCAGCAGCGACGTCCGGGCCATGAACACTGAAGCTTTCTTT.

The gene calls are TRBV9 and TRBJ1-6; 11 bases agree with TRBD1. The CDR3 extends over 15 amino acids. V dropped 4 bases and J dropped 8; count of bases not matched to a gene: 5. CDR1 is SGDLS, CDR2 YYNGEE, per germline. The CDR3 sequence: CASSPGQGADSPLHF. The CDR3 DNA is TGTGCCAGCAGCCCCGGACAGGGGGCGGATTCACCCCTCCACTTT.

This clonotype was seen only a few times. The CDR3 reads CSAPEPNEKLFF. CDR3 bases: TGCAGTGCCCCGGAGCCTAATGAAAAACTGTTTTTT. The chain links TRBV20-1 to TRBJ1-4; D is unresolved. Germline V lookup: CDR1 DFQATT, CDR2 SNEGSKA (reference sequence). CDR3 length equals 12 residues. With 6 bases removed from V and 3 bases from J, the gap between germline ends came to 8 bases.

J is TRBJ1-1 and V is TRBV9, with no clear D. CDR1 and CDR2 (germline): SGDLS, YYNGEE. The CDR3 length is 15 residues. Between the trimmed V and J ends, which lost 2 bases and 2 bases, there was a span of 13 bases. The CDR3 sequence is CASSVGHRGNTEAFF. The CDR3 nucleotides are TGTGCCAGCAGCGTCGGCCACCGGGGTAACACTGAAGCTTTCTTT.

This clonotype was seen ten or more times. The chain combines TRBV10-3 with TRBJ2-5, with 7 bases matching TRBD1. This CDR3 comprises 11 residues. Germline V gene sequence: CDR1 ENHRY, CDR2 SYGVKD. V lost 10 bases and J lost 4; bases outside the gene matches: 3. The CDR3 sequence: CASGTVETQYF. The CDR3, as DNA: TGTGCCAGTGGGACAGTAGAGACCCAGTACTTC.

This clonotype was seen only a few times. This chain joins TRBV12-3 or TRBV12-4 and TRBJ1-6, with a tentative D call TRBD1 (5 bases). Deletions cut 2 bases from V and 6 bases from J, with 17 bases between. The CDR3 is 17 amino acids. This CDR3 is CASSLRPGRVINSPLHF. CDR3 nucleotides: TGTGCCAGCAGTTTAAGGCCAGGGCGGGTGATTAATTCACCCCTCCACTTT.

V gene TRBV18 combines with J gene TRBJ2-7; D is possibly TRBD1 (5 bases). The V gene's germline CDR1 is KGHSH and CDR2 LQKENI. V was pared by 3 bases and J by 5 bases, with 14 bases between. The CDR3 runs to 14 residues. This chain's CDR3 is CASSPRSKQDEQYF. CDR3 nucleotides: TGTGCCAGCTCACCCCGCTCCAAACAGGACGAGCAGTACTTC.

The chain is built from TRBV20-1 and TRBJ1-1, with D tentatively TRBD1 (6 bases). The CDR3 covers 14 residues. CDR1 is DFQATT and CDR2 is SNEGSKA in the germline V gene (reference sequence). V shed 3 bases and J shed 5 bases, with 16 bases lying between them. The CDR3: CSASGQGRGTEAFF. Here the CDR3 DNA reads TGCAGTGCTAGCGGGCAGGGAAGGGGGACTGAAGCTTTCTTT.